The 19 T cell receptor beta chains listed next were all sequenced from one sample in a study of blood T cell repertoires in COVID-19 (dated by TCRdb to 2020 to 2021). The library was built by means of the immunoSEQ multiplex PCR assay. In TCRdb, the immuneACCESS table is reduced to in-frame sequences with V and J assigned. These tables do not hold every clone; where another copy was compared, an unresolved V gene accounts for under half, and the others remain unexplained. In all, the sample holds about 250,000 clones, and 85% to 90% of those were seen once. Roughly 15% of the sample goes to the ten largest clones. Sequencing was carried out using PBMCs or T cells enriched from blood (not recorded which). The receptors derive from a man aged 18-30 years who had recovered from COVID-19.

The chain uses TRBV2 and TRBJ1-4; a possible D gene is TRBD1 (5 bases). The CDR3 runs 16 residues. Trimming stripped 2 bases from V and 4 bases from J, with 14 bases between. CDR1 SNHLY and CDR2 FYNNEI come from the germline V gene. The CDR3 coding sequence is TGTGCCAGCAGTGAATATGCGGGACGGAGTAATGAAAAACTGTTTTTT. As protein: CASSEYAGRSNEKLFF.

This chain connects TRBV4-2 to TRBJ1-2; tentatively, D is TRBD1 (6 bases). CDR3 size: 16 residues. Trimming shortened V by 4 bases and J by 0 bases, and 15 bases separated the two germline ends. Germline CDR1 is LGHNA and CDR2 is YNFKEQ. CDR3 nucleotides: TGTGCCAGCAGCCGGTCCCAGGGGTCCCCTAACTATGGCTACACCTTC. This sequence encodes CASSRSQGSPNYGYTF.

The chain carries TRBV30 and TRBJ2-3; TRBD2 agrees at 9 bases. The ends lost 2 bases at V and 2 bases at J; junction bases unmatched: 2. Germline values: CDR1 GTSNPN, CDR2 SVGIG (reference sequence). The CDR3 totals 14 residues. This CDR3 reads CAWSLAGLTDTQYF. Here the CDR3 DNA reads TGTGCCTGGAGTCTAGCGGGACTCACAGATACGCAGTATTTT.

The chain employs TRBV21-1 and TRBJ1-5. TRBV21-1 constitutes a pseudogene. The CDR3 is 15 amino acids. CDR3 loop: CASSALGESDQPQHF. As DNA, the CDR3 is TGTGCCAGCAGCGCCCTCGGGGAAAGCGATCAGCCCCAGCATTTT.

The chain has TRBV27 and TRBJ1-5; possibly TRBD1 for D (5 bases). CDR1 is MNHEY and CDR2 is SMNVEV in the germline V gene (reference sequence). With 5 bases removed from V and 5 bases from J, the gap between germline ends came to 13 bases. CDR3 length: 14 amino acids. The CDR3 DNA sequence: TGTGCCAGCAGTCCGGGACTCTGGGATCAGCCCCAGCATTTT. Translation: CASSPGLWDQPQHF.

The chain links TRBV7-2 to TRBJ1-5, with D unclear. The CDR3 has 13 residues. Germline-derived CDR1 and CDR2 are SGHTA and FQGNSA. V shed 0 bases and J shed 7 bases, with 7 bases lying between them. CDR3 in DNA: TGTGCCAGCAGCTTAGCCCAGGAACAGCCCCAGCATTTT. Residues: CASSLAQEQPQHF.

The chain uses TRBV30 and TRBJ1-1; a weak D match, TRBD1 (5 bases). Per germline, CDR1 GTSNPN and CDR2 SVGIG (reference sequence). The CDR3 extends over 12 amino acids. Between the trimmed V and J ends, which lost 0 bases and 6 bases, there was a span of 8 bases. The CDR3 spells CAWSVQGAEAFF. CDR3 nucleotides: TGTGCCTGGAGTGTCCAGGGCGCTGAAGCTTTCTTT.

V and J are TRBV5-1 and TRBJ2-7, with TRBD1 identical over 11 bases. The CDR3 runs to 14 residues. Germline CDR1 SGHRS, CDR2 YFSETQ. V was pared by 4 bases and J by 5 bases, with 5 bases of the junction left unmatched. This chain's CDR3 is CASSTGTGGHEQYF. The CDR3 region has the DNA TGCGCCAGCAGCACGGGGACAGGGGGACACGAGCAGTACTTC.

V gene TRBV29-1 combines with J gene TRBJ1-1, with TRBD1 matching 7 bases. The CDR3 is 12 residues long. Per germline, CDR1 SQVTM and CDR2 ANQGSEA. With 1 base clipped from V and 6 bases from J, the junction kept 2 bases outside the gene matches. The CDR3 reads CSVEGGGAEAFF. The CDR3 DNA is TGCAGCGTTGAAGGAGGGGGCGCTGAAGCTTTCTTT. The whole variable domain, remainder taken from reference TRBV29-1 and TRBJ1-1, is SAVISQKPSRDICQRGTSLTIQCQVDSQVTMMFWYRQQPGQSLTLIATANQGSEATYESGFVIDKFPISRPNLTFSTLTVSNMSPEDSSIYLCSVEGGGAEAFFGQGTRLTVV.

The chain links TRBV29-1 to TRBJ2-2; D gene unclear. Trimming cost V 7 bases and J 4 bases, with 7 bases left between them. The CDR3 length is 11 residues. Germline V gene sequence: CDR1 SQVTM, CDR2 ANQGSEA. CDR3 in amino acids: CSGLGTGELFF. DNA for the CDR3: TGCAGCGGTCTAGGCACCGGGGAGCTGTTTTTT.

The CDR3 protein is CASRAGVAGELFF. CDR3 DNA: TGTGCCAGCAGGGCAGGGGTGGCCGGGGAGCTGTTTTTT. This chain uses TRBV5-4 with TRBJ2-2; tentative D call: TRBD1 (6 bases). This CDR3 contains 13 residues. Germline V CDR1 and CDR2: SGHNT, YYREEE (reference sequence). Deletions cut 5 bases from V and 6 bases from J, with 11 bases between.

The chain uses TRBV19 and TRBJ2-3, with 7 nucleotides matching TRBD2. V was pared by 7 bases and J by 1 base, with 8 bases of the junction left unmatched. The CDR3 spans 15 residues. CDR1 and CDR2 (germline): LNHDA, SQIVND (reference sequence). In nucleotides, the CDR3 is TGTGCCAGTACTCCCGTTGCGGGGGGCACAGATACGCAGTATTTT. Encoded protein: CASTPVAGGTDTQYF.

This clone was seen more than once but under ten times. CDR3: CASSQDSSSSNQPQHF. CDR3 nucleotide sequence: TGTGCCAGCAGCCAAGATAGTAGCTCAAGCAATCAGCCCCAGCATTTT. The genes are TRBV4-2 and TRBJ1-5, with no clear D. The CDR3 is 16 amino acids. V was clipped by 0 bases and J by 1 base, with 10 bases between them. Per germline, CDR1 LGHNA and CDR2 YNFKEQ.

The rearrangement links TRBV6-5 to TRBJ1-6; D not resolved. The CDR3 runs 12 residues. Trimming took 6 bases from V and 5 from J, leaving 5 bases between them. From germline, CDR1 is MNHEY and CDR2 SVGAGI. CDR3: CASSRDNSPLHF. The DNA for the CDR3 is TGTGCCAGCAGCCGAGATAATTCACCCCTCCACTTT.

CDR3 nucleotide sequence: TGTGCCAGCAGCGTAACAGGGGTTAATCAGCCCCAGCATTTT. This sequence encodes CASSVTGVNQPQHF. The rearrangement joins TRBV7-9 to TRBJ1-5; TRBD1 agrees at 7 bases. V was pared by 5 bases and J by 4 bases, with 5 bases of the junction left unmatched. The length of the CDR3 is 14 residues. Germline V gene sequence: CDR1 SEHNR, CDR2 FQNEAQ (reference sequence).

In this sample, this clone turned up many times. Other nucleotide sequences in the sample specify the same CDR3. The CDR3 DNA sequence: TGTGCCAGCAGCCAAGATGGGACTAGCGGATACAATGAGCAGTTCTTC. It encodes CASSQDGTSGYNEQFF. The rearrangement uses TRBV4-2 and TRBJ2-1; 11 bases line up with TRBD2. Germline CDR1 and CDR2: LGHNA and YNFKEQ. J gave up 4 bases and V 0 bases, and 2 bases lay outside the gene matches. CDR3 length equals 16 residues.

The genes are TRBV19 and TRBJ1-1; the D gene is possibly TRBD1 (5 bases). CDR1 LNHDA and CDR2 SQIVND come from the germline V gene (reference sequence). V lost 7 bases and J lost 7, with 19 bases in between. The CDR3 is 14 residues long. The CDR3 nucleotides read TGTGCCAGTACCCTGAGTCGGGGGAGCCTTGAAGCTTTCTTT. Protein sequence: CASTLSRGSLEAFF.

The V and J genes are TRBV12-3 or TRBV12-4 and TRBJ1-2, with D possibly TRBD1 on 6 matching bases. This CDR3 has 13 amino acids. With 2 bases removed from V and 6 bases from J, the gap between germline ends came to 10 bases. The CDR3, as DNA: TGTGCCAGCAGTTTATTACAGGGCCATGGCTACACCTTC. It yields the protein CASSLLQGHGYTF.

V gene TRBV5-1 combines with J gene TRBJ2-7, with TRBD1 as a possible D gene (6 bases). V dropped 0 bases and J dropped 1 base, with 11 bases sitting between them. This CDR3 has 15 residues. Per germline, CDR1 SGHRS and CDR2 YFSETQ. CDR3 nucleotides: TGCGCCAGCAGCTTGGGAACAGGGAGATCCTACGAGCAGTACTTC. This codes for CASSLGTGRSYEQYF.